This record covers a single T cell receptor (beta chain). Its antigen is undetermined. Germline CDR1 is MGHRA and CDR2 is YSYEKL. Trimming took 2 bases from V and 5 from J, leaving 9 bases between them. The CDR3 contains 13 residues. The protocol was immunoSEQ multiplex PCR, while the TCRdb copy is restricted to in-frame clones and leaves out a portion. The sample records roughly 130,000 clones, 88% being singletons. Mismatch repair deficiency was confirmed in all patients, by PCR or immunohistochemistry. The TCR-sequenced patients were a few responders to pembrolizumab. The data derive from a study of PD-1 blockade in mismatch repair-deficient tumors. Study-level information: Enrolled about 2012-2016, patients had progressing, pretreated mismatch repair-deficient cancers of 11 to 13 types.

Study conclusions and caveats: Tumor-resident clones, often undetectable pretreatment in blood, expanded then contracted after pembrolizumab.

The chain has TRBV4-1 and TRBJ2-5; tentatively, D is TRBD1 (6 bases). This TCR derives from an adult with mismatch repair-deficient cancer. The specimen was peripheral blood, collected just under 74 weeks after starting pembrolizumab. DNA of the CDR3: TGCGCCAGCAGCCAACAGGGGCAGGAGACCCAGTACTTC. It encodes CASSQQGQETQYF.